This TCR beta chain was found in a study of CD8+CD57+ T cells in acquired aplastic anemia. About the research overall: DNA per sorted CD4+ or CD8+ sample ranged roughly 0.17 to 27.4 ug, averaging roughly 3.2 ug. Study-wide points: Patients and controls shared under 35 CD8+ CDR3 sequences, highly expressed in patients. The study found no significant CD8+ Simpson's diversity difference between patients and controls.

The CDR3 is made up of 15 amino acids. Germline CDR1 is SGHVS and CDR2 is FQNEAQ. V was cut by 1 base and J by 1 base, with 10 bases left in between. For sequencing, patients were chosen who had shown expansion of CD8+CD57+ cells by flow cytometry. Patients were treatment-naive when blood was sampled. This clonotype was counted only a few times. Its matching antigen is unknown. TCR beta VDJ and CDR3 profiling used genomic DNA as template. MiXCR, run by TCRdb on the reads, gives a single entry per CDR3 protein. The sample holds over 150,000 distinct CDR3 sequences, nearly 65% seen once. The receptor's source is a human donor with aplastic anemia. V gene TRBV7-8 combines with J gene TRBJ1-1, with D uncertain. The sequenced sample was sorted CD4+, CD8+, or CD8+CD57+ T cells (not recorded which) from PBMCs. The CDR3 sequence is CASSLVGPWNTEAFF. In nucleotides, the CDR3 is TGTGCCAGCAGCTTAGTAGGGCCATGGAACACTGAAGCTTTCTTT.